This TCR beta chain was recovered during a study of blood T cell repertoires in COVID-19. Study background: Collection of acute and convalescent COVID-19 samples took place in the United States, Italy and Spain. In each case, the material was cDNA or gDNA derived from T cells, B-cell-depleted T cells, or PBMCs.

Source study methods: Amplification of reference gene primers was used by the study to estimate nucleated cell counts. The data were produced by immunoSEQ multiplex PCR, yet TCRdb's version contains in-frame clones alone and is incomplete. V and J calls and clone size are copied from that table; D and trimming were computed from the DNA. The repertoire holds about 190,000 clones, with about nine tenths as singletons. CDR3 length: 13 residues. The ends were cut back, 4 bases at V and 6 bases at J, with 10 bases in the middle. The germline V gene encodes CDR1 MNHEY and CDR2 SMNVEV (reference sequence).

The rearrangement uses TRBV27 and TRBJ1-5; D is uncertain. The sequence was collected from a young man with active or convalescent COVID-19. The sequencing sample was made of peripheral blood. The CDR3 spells CASSSQVRQPQHF. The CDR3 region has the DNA TGTGCCAGCAGTTCGCAGGTGCGTCAGCCCCAGCATTTT.